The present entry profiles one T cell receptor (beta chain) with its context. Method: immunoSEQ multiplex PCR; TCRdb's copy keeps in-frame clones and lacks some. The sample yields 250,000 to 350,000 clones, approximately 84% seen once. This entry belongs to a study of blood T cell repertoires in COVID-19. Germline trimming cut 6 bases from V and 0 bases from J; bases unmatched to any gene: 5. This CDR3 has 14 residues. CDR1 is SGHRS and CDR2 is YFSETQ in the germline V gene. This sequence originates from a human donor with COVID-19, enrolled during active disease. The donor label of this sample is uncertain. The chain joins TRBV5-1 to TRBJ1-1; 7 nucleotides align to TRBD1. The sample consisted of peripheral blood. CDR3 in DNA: TGCGCCAGCAACAGGGGCGTTATGAACACTGAAGCTTTCTTT. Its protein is CASNRGVMNTEAFF.